The rows below give T cell receptor beta chains drawn from one sample of a study of shared clonotypes between healthy human individuals. Produced via immunoSEQ multiplex PCR; TCRdb's table is partial and in-frame only. The table includes over 2 million clones, about 95% detected once. The material sequenced was naive CD8+ T cells sorted from blood. All receptors derive from a man aged 18 to 29 in good health. Both conserved end residues are part of each CDR3. D genes are given only for firm matches. The size entry is marked missing in some rows and otherwise reads once, few, many or a size class.

D gene: -; CDR3 length: 17; clone size: -; J gene: TRBJ2-7; V gene: TRBV13; CDR3 protein: CASSLEVGDGQSYEQYF; CDR3 DNA: TGTGCCAGCAGCTTAGAGGTGGGGGACGGACAGTCCTACGAGCAGTACTTC
D gene: TRBD2; CDR3 length: 16; clone size: -; J gene: TRBJ2-1; V gene: TRBV10-2; CDR3 protein: CASSKRTSEKGNEQFF; CDR3 DNA: TGCGCCAGCAGTAAACGGACTAGCGAGAAGGGGAATGAGCAGTTCTTC
D gene: TRBD2; CDR3 length: 17; clone size: -; J gene: TRBJ2-1; V gene: TRBV9; CDR3 protein: CASSVDGSGGLYNEQFF; CDR3 DNA: TGTGCCAGCAGCGTAGACGGGAGCGGGGGACTCTACAATGAGCAGTTCTTC
D gene: -; CDR3 length: 11; clone size: -; J gene: TRBJ2-7; V gene: TRBV10-1; CDR3 protein: CASSDGGEQYF; CDR3 DNA: TGCGCCAGCAGTGACGGGGGCGAGCAGTACTTC
D gene: -; CDR3 length: 15; clone size: -; J gene: TRBJ2-7; V gene: TRBV28; CDR3 protein: CASSPTGLPSYEQYF; CDR3 DNA: TGTGCCAGCAGTCCTACGGGGCTTCCTTCCTACGAGCAGTACTTC
D gene: TRBD1; CDR3 length: 15; clone size: -; J gene: TRBJ1-3; V gene: TRBV27; CDR3 protein: CASRLTGGSGNTIYF; CDR3 DNA: TGTGCCAGCCGTCTTACAGGGGGCTCTGGAAACACCATATATTTT
D gene: TRBD2; CDR3 length: 14; clone size: -; J gene: TRBJ2-7; V gene: TRBV5-4; CDR3 protein: CASNPGGGNNEQYF; CDR3 DNA: TGTGCCAGCAACCCGGGAGGGGGAAACAACGAGCAGTACTTC
D gene: TRBD1; CDR3 length: 12; clone size: -; J gene: TRBJ1-1; V gene: TRBV4-3; CDR3 protein: CASSWTGAEAFF; CDR3 DNA: TGCGCCAGCAGCTGGACAGGGGCTGAAGCTTTCTTT
D gene: -; CDR3 length: 15; clone size: -; J gene: TRBJ2-7; V gene: TRBV9; CDR3 protein: CASSVTGGQAEEQYF; CDR3 DNA: TGTGCCAGCAGCGTAACGGGGGGACAGGCGGAGGAGCAGTACTTC
D gene: -; CDR3 length: 15; clone size: -; J gene: TRBJ2-3; V gene: TRBV27; CDR3 protein: CASSFIRGRSDTQYF; CDR3 DNA: TGTGCCAGCAGTTTTATCCGGGGGCGATCAGATACGCAGTATTTT
D gene: -; CDR3 length: 14; clone size: -; J gene: TRBJ2-7; V gene: TRBV19; CDR3 protein: CASSILSSSYEQYF; CDR3 DNA: TGTGCCAGTAGTATACTAAGCAGCTCCTACGAGCAGTACTTC
D gene: -; CDR3 length: 14; clone size: -; J gene: TRBJ2-1; V gene: TRBV6-5; CDR3 protein: CASSRLVGFNEQFF; CDR3 DNA: TGTGCCAGCAGCCGGCTAGTTGGATTCAATGAGCAGTTCTTC
D gene: -; CDR3 length: 13; clone size: -; J gene: TRBJ2-7; V gene: TRBV19; CDR3 protein: CASSMDVSYEQYF; CDR3 DNA: TGTGCCAGTAGTATGGACGTCTCCTACGAGCAGTACTTC
D gene: -; CDR3 length: 16; clone size: -; J gene: TRBJ1-5; V gene: TRBV10-1; CDR3 protein: CASSESVRVLDQPQHF; CDR3 DNA: TGCGCCAGCAGTGAGTCGGTCAGGGTCCTCGATCAGCCCCAGCATTTT
D gene: TRBD1; CDR3 length: 14; clone size: -; J gene: TRBJ2-7; V gene: TRBV6-6; CDR3 protein: CASSSTGVVYEQYF; CDR3 DNA: TGTGCCAGCAGTTCTACAGGGGTCGTCTACGAGCAGTACTTC
D gene: TRBD1; CDR3 length: 14; clone size: once; J gene: TRBJ1-1; V gene: TRBV11-3; CDR3 protein: CASSSDRGNSEAFF; CDR3 DNA: TGTGCCAGCAGCAGCGACAGGGGGAACTCTGAAGCTTTCTTT
D gene: TRBD1; CDR3 length: 17; clone size: -; J gene: TRBJ2-7; V gene: TRBV5-6; CDR3 protein: CASSLRPGQESSYEQYF; CDR3 DNA: TGTGCCAGCAGCTTGCGCCCGGGACAGGAGAGCTCCTACGAGCAGTACTTC
D gene: -; CDR3 length: 14; clone size: -; J gene: TRBJ2-5; V gene: TRBV2; CDR3 protein: CASSSTAFGETQYF; CDR3 DNA: TGTGCCAGCAGTTCGACCGCTTTCGGGGAGACCCAGTACTTC
D gene: TRBD1; CDR3 length: 13; clone size: -; J gene: TRBJ1-1; V gene: TRBV5-6; CDR3 protein: CASSQQGAAEAFF; CDR3 DNA: TGTGCCAGCAGCCAACAGGGGGCTGCCGAAGCTTTCTTT
D gene: TRBD1; CDR3 length: 14; clone size: -; J gene: TRBJ2-5; V gene: TRBV14; CDR3 protein: CASSQGQGWETQYF; CDR3 DNA: TGTGCCAGCAGCCAAGGACAGGGGTGGGAGACCCAGTACTTC
D gene: -; CDR3 length: 15; clone size: -; J gene: TRBJ2-7; V gene: TRBV7-6; CDR3 protein: CASSLNPSRAYEQYF; CDR3 DNA: TGTGCCAGCAGCTTAAACCCTAGCAGGGCCTACGAGCAGTACTTC
D gene: -; CDR3 length: 11; clone size: -; J gene: TRBJ1-2; V gene: TRBV20-1; CDR3 protein: CSAQPAGGYTF; CDR3 DNA: TGCAGTGCCCAACCGGCGGGTGGCTACACCTTC
D gene: TRBD1; CDR3 length: 17; clone size: -; J gene: TRBJ2-7; V gene: TRBV7-2; CDR3 protein: CASSLVGGNRGIYEQYF; CDR3 DNA: TGTGCCAGCAGCTTAGTAGGTGGAAACAGGGGGATCTACGAGCAGTACTTC
D gene: -; CDR3 length: 14; clone size: -; J gene: TRBJ2-7; V gene: TRBV27; CDR3 protein: CASSLLGLTYEQYF; CDR3 DNA: TGTGCCAGCAGTCTACTCGGGCTCACCTACGAGCAGTACTTC
D gene: -; CDR3 length: 13; clone size: -; J gene: TRBJ1-1; V gene: TRBV5-4; CDR3 protein: CASSSDLNTEAFF; CDR3 DNA: TGTGCCAGCAGCTCCGATTTGAACACTGAAGCTTTCTTT
D gene: -; CDR3 length: 16; clone size: -; J gene: TRBJ1-1; V gene: TRBV6-1; CDR3 protein: CASSEGTTVFLSEAFF; CDR3 DNA: TGTGCCAGCAGTGAGGGCACCACCGTTTTTCTTTCTGAAGCTTTCTTT
D gene: TRBD2; CDR3 length: 14; clone size: few; J gene: TRBJ2-7; V gene: TRBV7-6; CDR3 protein: CASSSLAGAYEQYF; CDR3 DNA: TGTGCCAGCAGCTCTCTAGCGGGAGCCTACGAGCAGTACTTC
D gene: -; CDR3 length: 14; clone size: -; J gene: TRBJ2-5; V gene: TRBV13; CDR3 protein: CASRTRFTQETQYF; CDR3 DNA: TGTGCCAGCAGGACGAGATTTACCCAAGAGACCCAGTACTTC
D gene: -; CDR3 length: 14; clone size: -; J gene: TRBJ1-1; V gene: TRBV5-1; CDR3 protein: CASSLDRVNTEAFF; CDR3 DNA: TGCGCCAGCAGCTTGGACAGAGTGAACACTGAAGCTTTCTTT
D gene: -; CDR3 length: 15; clone size: -; J gene: TRBJ1-1; V gene: TRBV9; CDR3 protein: CASSSLTDLNTEAFF; CDR3 DNA: TGTGCCAGCAGCTCCCTGACAGATTTGAACACTGAAGCTTTCTTT
D gene: -; CDR3 length: 14; clone size: -; J gene: TRBJ2-6; V gene: TRBV4-1; CDR3 protein: CASSQTTGANVLTF; CDR3 DNA: TGCGCCAGCAGCCAAACAACTGGGGCCAACGTCCTGACTTTC
D gene: TRBD2; CDR3 length: 16; clone size: -; J gene: TRBJ2-1; V gene: TRBV7-6; CDR3 protein: CASSLVTSGSYNEQFF; CDR3 DNA: TGTGCCAGCAGCTTAGTGACTAGCGGCTCCTACAATGAGCAGTTCTTC
D gene: -; CDR3 length: 16; clone size: once; J gene: TRBJ2-3; V gene: TRBV14; CDR3 protein: CASSQELGLRTDTQYF; CDR3 DNA: TGTGCCAGCAGCCAAGAACTTGGGCTTCGGACAGATACGCAGTATTTT
D gene: -; CDR3 length: 13; clone size: -; J gene: TRBJ2-1; V gene: TRBV11-2; CDR3 protein: CASSLASFNEQFF; CDR3 DNA: TGTGCCAGCAGCTTAGCATCTTTCAATGAGCAGTTCTTC